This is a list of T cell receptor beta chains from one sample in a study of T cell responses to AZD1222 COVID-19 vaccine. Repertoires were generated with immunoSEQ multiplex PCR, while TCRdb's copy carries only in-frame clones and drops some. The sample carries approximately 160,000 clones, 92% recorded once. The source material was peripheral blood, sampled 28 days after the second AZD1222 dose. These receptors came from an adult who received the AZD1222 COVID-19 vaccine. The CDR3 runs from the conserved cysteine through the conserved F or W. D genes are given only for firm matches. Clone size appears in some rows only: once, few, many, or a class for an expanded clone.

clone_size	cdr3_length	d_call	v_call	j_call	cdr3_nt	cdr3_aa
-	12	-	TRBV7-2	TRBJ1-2	TGTGCCAGCAGCGTACAGGGAAGTGGCTACACCTTC	CASSVQGSGYTF
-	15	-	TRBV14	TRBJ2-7	TGTGCCAGCAGCCAAGAAGTGGGGGGTGGTTACGAGCAGTACTTC	CASSQEVGGGYEQYF
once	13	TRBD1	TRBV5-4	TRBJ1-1	TGTGCCAGCAGCGTAGACAGGGATGGTGAAGCTTTCTTT	CASSVDRDGEAFF
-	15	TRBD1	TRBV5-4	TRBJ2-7	TGTGCCAGCAGCTCCGGACAGGACAACTCCTACGAGCAGTACTTC	CASSSGQDNSYEQYF
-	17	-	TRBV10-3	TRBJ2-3	TGTGCCACACGGACAGGGAAAAGCGGGGGGCAGAGGGATACGCAGTATTTT	CATRTGKSGGQRDTQYF
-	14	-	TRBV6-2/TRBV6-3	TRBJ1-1	TGTGCCAGCAGTTACTTCGCCGGGTACACTGAAGCTTTCTTT	CASSYFAGYTEAFF
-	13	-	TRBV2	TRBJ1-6	TGTGCCAGCAGGGGAGACTTTGATTCACCCCTCCACTTT	CASRGDFDSPLHF
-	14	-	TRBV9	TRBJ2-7	TGTGCCAGCAGCGAGGATCTAGGTTGGACCGAGCAGTACTTC	CASSEDLGWTEQYF
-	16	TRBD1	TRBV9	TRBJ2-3	TGTGCCAGCAGCGCCGGACAGGGGGGTAGGTCAGATACGCAGTATTTT	CASSAGQGGRSDTQYF
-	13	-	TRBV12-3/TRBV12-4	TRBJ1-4	TGTGCCAGCAGCCTTTGGGCGGAGGAAAAACTGTTTTTT	CASSLWAEEKLFF
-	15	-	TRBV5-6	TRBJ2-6	TGTGCCAGCAGCTTTGGATACTCTGGGGCCAACGTCCTGACTTTC	CASSFGYSGANVLTF
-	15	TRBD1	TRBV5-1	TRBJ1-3	TGCGCCAGCAGCCGGACAGGGGGCCCTGGAAACACCATATATTTT	CASSRTGGPGNTIYF
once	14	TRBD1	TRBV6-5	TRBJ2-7	TGTGCCAGCAGACCGGGACAGGGGGCGCGAGAGCAGTACTTC	CASRPGQGAREQYF
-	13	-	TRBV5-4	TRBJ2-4	TGTGCCAGCAGTCAGGAGGGCGAAAACATTCAGTACTTC	CASSQEGENIQYF
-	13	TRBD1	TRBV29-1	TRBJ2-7	TGCAGCGTTGGACAGGGGGCCTTCTACGAGCAGTACTTC	CSVGQGAFYEQYF
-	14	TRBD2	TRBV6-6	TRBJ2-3	TGTGCCAGCAGTTCGGGGGGAGAGGCAGATACGCAGTATTTT	CASSSGGEADTQYF
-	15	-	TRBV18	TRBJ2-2	TGTGCCAGCTCACCGCGAAGGGGAGACACCGGGGAGCTGTTTTTT	CASSPRRGDTGELFF
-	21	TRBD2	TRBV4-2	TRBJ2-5	TGTGCCAGCAGCCGTTGGGACCCCGGGACTAGCGGGGGGGCCCTCCAAGAGACCCAGTACTTC	CASSRWDPGTSGGALQETQYF
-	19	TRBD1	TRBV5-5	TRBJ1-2	TGTGCCAGCAGCATTAACGCCCTAGGGACAGGGGTTATTTTGTATGGCTACACCTTC	CASSINALGTGVILYGYTF
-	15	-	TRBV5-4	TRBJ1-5	TGTGCCAGCAGCCATGATCCGGGGATGGGCCAGCCCCAGCATTTT	CASSHDPGMGQPQHF
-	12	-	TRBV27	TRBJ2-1	TGTGCCAGCAGTTCTTTAGGTGGTGAGCAGTTCTTC	CASSSLGGEQFF
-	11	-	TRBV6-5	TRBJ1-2	TGTGCCAGCGGGCAGAGCTATGGCTACACCTTC	CASGQSYGYTF
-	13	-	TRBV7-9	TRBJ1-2	TGTGCCAGCAGCTTTACGGGGGACTATGGCTACACCTTC	CASSFTGDYGYTF
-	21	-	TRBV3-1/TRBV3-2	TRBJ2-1	TGTGCCAGCAGCCAAGAAAGGTTGCAGGGCCTACAAGCAACTCTTACCGGTGAGCAGTTCTTC	CASSQERLQGLQATLTGEQFF